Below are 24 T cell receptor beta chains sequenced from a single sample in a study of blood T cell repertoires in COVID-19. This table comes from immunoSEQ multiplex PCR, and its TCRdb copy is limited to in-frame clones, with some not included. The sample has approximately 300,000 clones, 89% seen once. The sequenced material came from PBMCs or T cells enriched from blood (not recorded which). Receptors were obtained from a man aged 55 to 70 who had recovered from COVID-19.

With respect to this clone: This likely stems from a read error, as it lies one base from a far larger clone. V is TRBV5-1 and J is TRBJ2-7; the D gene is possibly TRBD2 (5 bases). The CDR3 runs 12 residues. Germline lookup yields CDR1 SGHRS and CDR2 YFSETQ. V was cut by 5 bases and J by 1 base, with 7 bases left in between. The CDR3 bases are TGCGCCAGCAGACGGGAATCCTACGAGCAGTACTTC. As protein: CASRRESYEQYF.

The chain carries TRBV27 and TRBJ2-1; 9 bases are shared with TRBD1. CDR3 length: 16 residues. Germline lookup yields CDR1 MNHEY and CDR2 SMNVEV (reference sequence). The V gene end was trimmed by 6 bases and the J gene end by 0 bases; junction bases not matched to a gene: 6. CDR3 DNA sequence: TGTGCCAGCAGGTACAGGGGGCTAGGCTCCTACAATGAGCAGTTCTTC. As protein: CASRYRGLGSYNEQFF.

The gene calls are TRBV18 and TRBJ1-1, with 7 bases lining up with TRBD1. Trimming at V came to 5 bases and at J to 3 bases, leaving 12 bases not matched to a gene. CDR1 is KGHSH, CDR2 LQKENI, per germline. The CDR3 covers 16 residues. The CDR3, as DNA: TGTGCCAGCTCAACCAAGGGATCACAGGGGCACACTGAAGCTTTCTTT. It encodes CASSTKGSQGHTEAFF.

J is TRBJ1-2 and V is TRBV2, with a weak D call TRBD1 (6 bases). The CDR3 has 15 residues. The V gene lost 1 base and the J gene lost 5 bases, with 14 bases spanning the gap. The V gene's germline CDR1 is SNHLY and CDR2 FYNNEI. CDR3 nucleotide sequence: TGTGCCAGCAGTGAAGAACAGGGAGATCGATATGGCTACACCTTC. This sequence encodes CASSEEQGDRYGYTF.

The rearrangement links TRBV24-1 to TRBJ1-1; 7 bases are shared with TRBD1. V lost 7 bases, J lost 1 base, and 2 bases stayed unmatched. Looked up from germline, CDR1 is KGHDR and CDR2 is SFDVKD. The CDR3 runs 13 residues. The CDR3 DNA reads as TGTGCCACCAGCCGACAGGGGAACACTGAAGCTTTCTTT. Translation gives CATSRQGNTEAFF.

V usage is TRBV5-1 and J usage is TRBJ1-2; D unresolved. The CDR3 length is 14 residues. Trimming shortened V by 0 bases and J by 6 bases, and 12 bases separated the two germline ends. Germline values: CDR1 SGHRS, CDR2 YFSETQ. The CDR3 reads CASSLESGEDGYTF. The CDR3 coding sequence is TGCGCCAGCAGCTTGGAATCTGGGGAGGATGGCTACACCTTC.

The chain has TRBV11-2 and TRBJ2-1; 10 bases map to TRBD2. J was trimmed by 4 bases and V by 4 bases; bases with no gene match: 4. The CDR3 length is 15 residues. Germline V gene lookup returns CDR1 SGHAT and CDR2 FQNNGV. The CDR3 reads CASSSASGSYNEQFF. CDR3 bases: TGTGCCAGCAGCTCGGCTAGCGGGAGTTACAATGAGCAGTTCTTC.

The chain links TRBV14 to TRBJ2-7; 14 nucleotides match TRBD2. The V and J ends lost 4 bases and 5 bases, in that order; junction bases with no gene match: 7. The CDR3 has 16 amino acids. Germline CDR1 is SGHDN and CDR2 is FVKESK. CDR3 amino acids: CASSRTGTSGRNEQYF. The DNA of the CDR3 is TGTGCCAGCAGCCGGACCGGGACTAGCGGGAGAAACGAGCAGTACTTC.

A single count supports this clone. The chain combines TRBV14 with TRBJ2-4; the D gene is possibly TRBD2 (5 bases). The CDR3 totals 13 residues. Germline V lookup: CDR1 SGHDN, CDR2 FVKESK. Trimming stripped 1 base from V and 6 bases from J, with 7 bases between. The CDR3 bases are TGTGCCAGCAGCCAAGGAGGGTCAAACATTCAGTACTTC. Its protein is CASSQGGSNIQYF.

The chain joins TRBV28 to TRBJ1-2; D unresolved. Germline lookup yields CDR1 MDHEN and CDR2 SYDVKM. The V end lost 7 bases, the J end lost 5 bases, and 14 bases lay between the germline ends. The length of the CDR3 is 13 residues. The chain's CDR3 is CASIGRDSYGYTF. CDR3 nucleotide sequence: TGTGCCAGCATCGGGAGAGATTCATATGGCTACACCTTC.

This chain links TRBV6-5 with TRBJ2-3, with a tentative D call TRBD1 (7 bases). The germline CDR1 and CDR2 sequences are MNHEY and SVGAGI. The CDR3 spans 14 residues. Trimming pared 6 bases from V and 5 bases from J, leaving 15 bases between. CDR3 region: CASSGAGGLDTQYF. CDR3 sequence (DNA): TGTGCCAGCAGCGGGGCAGGGGGGTTAGATACGCAGTATTTT.

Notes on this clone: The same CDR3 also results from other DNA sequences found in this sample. CDR3 region: CASSPGQPSNQPQHF. CDR3 coding DNA: TGTGCCAGCAGTCCAGGACAGCCTAGCAATCAGCCCCAGCATTTT. J is TRBJ1-5 and V is TRBV6-5; D perhaps matches TRBD1 (6 bases). V gave up 5 bases and J gave up 0 bases, with 11 bases separating them. CDR1 is MNHEY and CDR2 is SVGAGI in the germline V gene. The length of the CDR3 is 15 residues.

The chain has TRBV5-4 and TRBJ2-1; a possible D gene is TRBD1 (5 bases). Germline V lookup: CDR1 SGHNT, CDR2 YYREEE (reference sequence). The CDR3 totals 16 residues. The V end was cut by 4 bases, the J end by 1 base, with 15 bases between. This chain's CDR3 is CASSPPRAESYNEQFF. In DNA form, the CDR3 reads TGTGCCAGCAGCCCCCCCAGGGCGGAGTCCTACAATGAGCAGTTCTTC.

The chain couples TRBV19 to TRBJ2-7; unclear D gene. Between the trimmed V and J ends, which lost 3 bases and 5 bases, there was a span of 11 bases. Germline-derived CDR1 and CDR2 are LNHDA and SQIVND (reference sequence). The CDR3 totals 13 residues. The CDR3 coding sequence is TGTGCCAGTAGTATTTCCCGCGCCCACGAGCAGTACTTC. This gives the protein CASSISRAHEQYF. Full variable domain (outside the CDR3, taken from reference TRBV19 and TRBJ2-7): DGGITQSPKYLFRKEGQNVTLSCEQNLNHDAMYWYRQDPGQGLRLIYYSQIVNDFQKGDIAEGYSVSREKKESFPLTVTSAQKNPTAFYLCASSISRAHEQYFGPGTRLTVT.

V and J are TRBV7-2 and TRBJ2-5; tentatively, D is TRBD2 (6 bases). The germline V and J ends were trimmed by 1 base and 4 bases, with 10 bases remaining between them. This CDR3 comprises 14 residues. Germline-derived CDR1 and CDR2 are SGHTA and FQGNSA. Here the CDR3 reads CASSLDGRGETQYF. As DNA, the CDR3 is TGTGCCAGCAGCTTAGACGGGCGGGGAGAGACCCAGTACTTC.

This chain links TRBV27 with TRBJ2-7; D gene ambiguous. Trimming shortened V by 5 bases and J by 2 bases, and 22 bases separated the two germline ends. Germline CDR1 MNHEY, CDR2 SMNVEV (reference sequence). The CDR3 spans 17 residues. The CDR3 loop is CASSLGPNWQVAYEQYF. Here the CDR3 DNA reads TGTGCCAGCAGTCTGGGCCCGAACTGGCAGGTCGCCTACGAGCAGTACTTC.

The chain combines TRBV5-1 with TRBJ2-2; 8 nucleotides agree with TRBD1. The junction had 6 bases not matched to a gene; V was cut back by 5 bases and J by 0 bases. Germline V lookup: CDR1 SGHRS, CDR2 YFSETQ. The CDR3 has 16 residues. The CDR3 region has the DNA TGCGCCAGCAGACGAACACAGGGGGCGAACACCGGGGAGCTGTTTTTT. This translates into CASRRTQGANTGELFF.

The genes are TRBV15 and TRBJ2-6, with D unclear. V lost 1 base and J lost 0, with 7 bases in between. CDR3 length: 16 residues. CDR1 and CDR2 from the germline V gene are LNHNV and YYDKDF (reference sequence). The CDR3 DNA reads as TGTGCCACCAGCAGAGGACGGGTCTCTGGGGCCAACGTCCTGACTTTC. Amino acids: CATSRGRVSGANVLTF.

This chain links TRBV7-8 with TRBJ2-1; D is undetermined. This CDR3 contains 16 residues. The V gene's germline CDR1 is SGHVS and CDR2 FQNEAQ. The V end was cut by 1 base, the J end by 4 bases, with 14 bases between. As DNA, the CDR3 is TGTGCCAGCAGCTTAGAGCCGCGATCGCTGTACAATGAGCAGTTCTTC. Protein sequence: CASSLEPRSLYNEQFF.

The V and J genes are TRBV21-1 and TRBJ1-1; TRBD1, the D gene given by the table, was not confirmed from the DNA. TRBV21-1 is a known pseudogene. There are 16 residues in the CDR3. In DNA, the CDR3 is TGTGCCAGCAGCAAAGAATTAGGACAGCAGAACACTGAAGCTTTCTTT. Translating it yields CASSKELGQQNTEAFF.

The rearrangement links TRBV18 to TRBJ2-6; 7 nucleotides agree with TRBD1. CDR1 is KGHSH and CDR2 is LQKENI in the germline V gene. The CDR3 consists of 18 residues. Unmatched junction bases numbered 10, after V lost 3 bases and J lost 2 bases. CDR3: CASSPMSSGGAGANVLTF. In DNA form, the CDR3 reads TGTGCCAGCTCACCTATGTCCTCAGGGGGAGCTGGGGCCAACGTCCTGACTTTC.

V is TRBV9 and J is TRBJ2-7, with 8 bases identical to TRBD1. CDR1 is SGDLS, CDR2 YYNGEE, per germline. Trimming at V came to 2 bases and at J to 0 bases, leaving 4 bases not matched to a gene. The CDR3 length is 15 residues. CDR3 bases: TGTGCCAGCAGCGTGGGGACAGGAACCTCCTACGAGCAGTACTTC. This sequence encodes CASSVGTGTSYEQYF.

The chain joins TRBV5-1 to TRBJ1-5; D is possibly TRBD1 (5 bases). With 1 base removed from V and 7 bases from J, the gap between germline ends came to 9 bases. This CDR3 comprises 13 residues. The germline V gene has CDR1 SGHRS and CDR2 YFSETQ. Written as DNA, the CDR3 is TGCGCCAGCAGCTTGACAGGAATGCAGCCCCAGCATTTT. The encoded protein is CASSLTGMQPQHF.

CDR3 amino acids: CASSSTGPHEQYF. CDR3 coding DNA: TGTGCCAGCAGCTCAACAGGACCCCACGAGCAGTACTTC. The gene calls are TRBV7-8 and TRBJ2-7, with D possibly TRBD1 on 5 matching bases. CDR1 and CDR2 (germline): SGHVS, FQNEAQ. CDR3 length: 13 residues. The germline V and J ends were trimmed by 4 bases and 5 bases, with 12 bases remaining between them.